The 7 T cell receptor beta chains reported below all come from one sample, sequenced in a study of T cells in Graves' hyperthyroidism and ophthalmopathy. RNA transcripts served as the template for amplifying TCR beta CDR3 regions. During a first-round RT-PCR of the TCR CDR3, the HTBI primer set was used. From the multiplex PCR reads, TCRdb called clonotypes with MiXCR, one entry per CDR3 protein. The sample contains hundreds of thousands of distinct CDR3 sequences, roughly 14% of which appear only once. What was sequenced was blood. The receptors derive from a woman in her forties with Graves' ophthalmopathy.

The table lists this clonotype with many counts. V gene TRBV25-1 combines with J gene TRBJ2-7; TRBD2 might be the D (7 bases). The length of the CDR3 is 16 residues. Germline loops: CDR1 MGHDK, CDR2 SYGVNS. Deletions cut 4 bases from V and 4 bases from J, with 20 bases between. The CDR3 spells CASSGGGGRGRYEQYF. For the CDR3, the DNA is TGTGCCAGCAGTGGGGGAGGGGGAAGGGGTAGATACGAGCAGTACTTC.

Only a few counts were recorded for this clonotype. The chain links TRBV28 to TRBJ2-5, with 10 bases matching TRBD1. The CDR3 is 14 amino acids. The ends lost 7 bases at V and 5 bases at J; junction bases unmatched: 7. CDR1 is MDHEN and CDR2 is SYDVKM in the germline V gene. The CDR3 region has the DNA TGTGCCAGCAAACCGACAGGGGGCTGGGAGACCCAGTACTTC. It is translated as CASKPTGGWETQYF.

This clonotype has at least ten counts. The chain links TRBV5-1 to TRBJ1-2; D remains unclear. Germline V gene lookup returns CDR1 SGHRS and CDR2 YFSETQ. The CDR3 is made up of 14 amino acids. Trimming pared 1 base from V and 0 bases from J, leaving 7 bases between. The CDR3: CASSLTATNYGYTF. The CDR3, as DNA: TGCGCCAGCAGCTTGACAGCCACTAACTATGGCTACACCTTC.

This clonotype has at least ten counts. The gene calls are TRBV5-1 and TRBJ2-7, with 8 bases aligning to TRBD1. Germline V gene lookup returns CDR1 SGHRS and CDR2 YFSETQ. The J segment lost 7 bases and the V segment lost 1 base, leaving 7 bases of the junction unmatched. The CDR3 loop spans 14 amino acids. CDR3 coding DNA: TGCGCCAGCAGCTTGCCGGGACAGGTCGTAGAGCAGTACTTC. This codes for CASSLPGQVVEQYF. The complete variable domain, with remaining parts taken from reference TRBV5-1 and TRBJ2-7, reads KAGVTQTPRYLIKTRGQQVTLSCSPISGHRSVSWYQQTPGQGLQFLFEYFSETQRNKGNFPGRFSGRQFSNSRSEMNVSTLELGDSALYLCASSLPGQVVEQYFGPGTRLTVT.

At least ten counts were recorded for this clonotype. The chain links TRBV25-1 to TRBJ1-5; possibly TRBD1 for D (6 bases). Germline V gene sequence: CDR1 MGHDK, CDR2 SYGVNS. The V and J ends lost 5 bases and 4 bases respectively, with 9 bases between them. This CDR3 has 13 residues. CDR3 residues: CASSIRGNQPQHF. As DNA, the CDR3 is TGTGCCAGCAGTATCAGGGGAAATCAGCCCCAGCATTTT.

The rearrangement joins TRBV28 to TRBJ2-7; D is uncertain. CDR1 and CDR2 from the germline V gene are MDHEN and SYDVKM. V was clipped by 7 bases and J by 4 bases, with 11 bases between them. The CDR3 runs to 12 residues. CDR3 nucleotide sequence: TGTGCCAGCACCGCCAAGGGATACGAGCAGTACTTC. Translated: CASTAKGYEQYF.

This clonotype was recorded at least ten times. The CDR3 bases are TGTGCCAGCTCACCACTCGGGACTCGACAAGAGACCCAGTACTTC. It yields the protein CASSPLGTRQETQYF. The chain has TRBV18 and TRBJ2-5; maybe TRBD2 (6 bases). In germline, CDR1 is KGHSH, CDR2 LQKENI. Trimming removed 1 base at V and 2 bases at J, with 11 bases between. This CDR3 spans 15 amino acids. The complete variable domain, with remaining parts taken from reference TRBV18 and TRBJ2-5, reads NAGVMQNPRHLVRRRGQEARLRCSPMKGHSHVYWYRQLPEEGLKFMVYLQKENIIDESGMPKERFSAEFPKEGPSILRIQQVVRGDSAAYFCASSPLGTRQETQYFGPGTRLLVL.